This T cell receptor (beta chain) derives from a study of T cell responses to AZD1222 COVID-19 vaccine. Overall study results and limits: Donors, mostly white British, included more females; clonal diversity was possibly underestimated. Unmutated variant regions reportedly attract nearly half of all spike-specific TCRs.

The germline gives CDR1 SGHAT, CDR2 FQNNGV. This CDR3 spans 20 amino acids. Trimming stripped 0 bases from V and 0 bases from J, with 18 bases between. Profiling relied on immunoSEQ multiplex PCR, and the TCRdb table lists in-frame clones only, not all of them. The sample consists of some 120,000 clones, around 89% of them appearing once. With respect to this clone: No antigen is known for it.

This clonotype was obtained from an adult in good health. The sample was peripheral blood, taken on day 0 of MenACWY control vaccination. The V call is TRBV11-2, the J call TRBJ2-6; the D is unclear. CDR3 residues: CASSLDYTPWRDSGANVLTF. CDR3 nucleotides: TGTGCCAGCAGCTTAGATTACACCCCGTGGCGAGACTCTGGGGCCAACGTCCTGACTTTC.